The rows below give T cell receptor beta chains drawn from one sample of a study of cytomegalovirus exposure and HLA in healthy donors. Generated by immunoSEQ multiplex PCR, the TCRdb table keeps only in-frame clones and is missing some. The sample includes 150,000 to 200,000 clones, roughly 70% of them seen just once. Sequencing was carried out using PBMCs. These receptors all come from a woman aged 30 to 39 in good health and CMV-seronegative. Both conserved end residues are part of each CDR3. The D gene is left open where the match is weak. Not every row has a clone size; where given, it reads once, few, many or a size class.

J gene: TRBJ2-3
D gene: .
V gene: TRBV29-1
clone size: .
CDR3 length: 12
CDR3 DNA: TGCAGCGTTAGCCGGGACACAGATACGCAGTATTTT
CDR3 protein: CSVSRDTDTQYF

J gene: TRBJ2-5
D gene: .
V gene: TRBV5-8
clone size: .
CDR3 length: 20
CDR3 DNA: TGTGCCAGCAGCTTAACGCTGACAACCACAGGGGGAGGGCCTCAGGAGACCCAGTACTTC
CDR3 protein: CASSLTLTTTGGGPQETQYF

J gene: TRBJ2-5
D gene: TRBD1
V gene: TRBV6-6
clone size: .
CDR3 length: 15
CDR3 DNA: TGTGCCAGCAGTTACTCGACAGGGACGGGCGAGACCCAGTACTTC
CDR3 protein: CASSYSTGTGETQYF

J gene: TRBJ1-6
D gene: .
V gene: TRBV28
clone size: few
CDR3 length: 15
CDR3 DNA: TGTGCCAGCAGTTCCCAACAGGGAATCGAATCACCCCTCCACTTT
CDR3 protein: CASSSQQGIESPLHF

J gene: TRBJ2-1
D gene: TRBD1
V gene: TRBV28
clone size: .
CDR3 length: 14
CDR3 DNA: TGTGCCAGCAGTGTGCCGGGACAGGGGAATGAGCAGTTCTTC
CDR3 protein: CASSVPGQGNEQFF

J gene: TRBJ2-7
D gene: TRBD1
V gene: TRBV29-1
clone size: .
CDR3 length: 11
CDR3 DNA: TGCAGCGCTGGGGACAGGCGCGAGCAGTACTTC
CDR3 protein: CSAGDRREQYF

J gene: TRBJ2-3
D gene: TRBD2
V gene: TRBV5-4
clone size: few
CDR3 length: 15
CDR3 DNA: TGTGCCAGCAGCTTGGACCTAGCGGGAGCAGATACGCAGTATTTT
CDR3 protein: CASSLDLAGADTQYF

J gene: TRBJ2-7
D gene: .
V gene: TRBV7-9
clone size: few
CDR3 length: 14
CDR3 DNA: TGTGCCAGCAGCTTAGGCAGGCAAAACTACGAGCAGTACTTC
CDR3 protein: CASSLGRQNYEQYF

J gene: TRBJ1-1
D gene: TRBD1
V gene: TRBV6-5
clone size: .
CDR3 length: 14
CDR3 DNA: TGTGCCAGCAGAACAGGGGGTCTTATCACTGAAGCTTTCTTT
CDR3 protein: CASRTGGLITEAFF

J gene: TRBJ2-7
D gene: .
V gene: TRBV7-2
clone size: .
CDR3 length: 14
CDR3 DNA: TGTGCCAGCAGCGCCTTAGGACTGAACTACGAGCAGTACTTC
CDR3 protein: CASSALGLNYEQYF

J gene: TRBJ2-3
D gene: TRBD2
V gene: TRBV9
clone size: .
CDR3 length: 15
CDR3 DNA: TGTGCCAGCAGCGTAGTTGGGGGAGGGGCAGATACGCAGTATTTT
CDR3 protein: CASSVVGGGADTQYF

J gene: TRBJ2-6
D gene: TRBD2
V gene: TRBV5-4
clone size: many
CDR3 length: 18
CDR3 DNA: TGTGCCAGCAGCCCTCTTGCGGGGGGTATCTCTGGGGCCAACGTCCTGACTTTC
CDR3 protein: CASSPLAGGISGANVLTF

J gene: TRBJ2-6
D gene: .
V gene: TRBV5-1
clone size: .
CDR3 length: 17
CDR3 DNA: TGCGCCAGCAGCTCAGGGACTTCCAACTCTGGGGCCAACGTCCTGACTTTC
CDR3 protein: CASSSGTSNSGANVLTF

J gene: TRBJ2-5
D gene: .
V gene: TRBV5-6
clone size: .
CDR3 length: 14
CDR3 DNA: TGTGCCAGCAGCTTCCCGGGTAGCAGAGAGACCCAGTACTTC
CDR3 protein: CASSFPGSRETQYF

J gene: TRBJ1-3
D gene: TRBD1
V gene: TRBV11-2
clone size: .
CDR3 length: 15
CDR3 DNA: TGTGCCAGCAGCATCGACAGGGACTCTGGAAACACCATATATTTT
CDR3 protein: CASSIDRDSGNTIYF

J gene: TRBJ2-7
D gene: .
V gene: TRBV11-3
clone size: .
CDR3 length: 13
CDR3 DNA: TGTGCCAGCAGCTTGAGCAGACAACAGGAGCAGTACTTC
CDR3 protein: CASSLSRQQEQYF

J gene: TRBJ1-4
D gene: .
V gene: TRBV4-1
clone size: .
CDR3 length: 16
CDR3 DNA: TGCGCCAGCAGCCAAGCTGGGGCAGCAACTAATGAAAAACTGTTTTTT
CDR3 protein: CASSQAGAATNEKLFF

J gene: TRBJ1-2
D gene: .
V gene: TRBV19
clone size: few
CDR3 length: 14
CDR3 DNA: TGTGCCAGTAGGCCGACAGCGACTAACTATGGCTACACCTTC
CDR3 protein: CASRPTATNYGYTF

J gene: TRBJ2-5
D gene: TRBD1
V gene: TRBV7-2
clone size: .
CDR3 length: 16
CDR3 DNA: TGTGCCAGCAGCCAGGGGACAGTCAATTACCAAGAGACCCAGTACTTC
CDR3 protein: CASSQGTVNYQETQYF

J gene: TRBJ2-7
D gene: TRBD1
V gene: TRBV7-2
clone size: .
CDR3 length: 19
CDR3 DNA: TGTGCCAGCAGCCAAAGCGGCGGACAGGTGGTTGAGGCACCCTACGAGCAGTACTTC
CDR3 protein: CASSQSGGQVVEAPYEQYF

J gene: TRBJ2-1
D gene: TRBD1
V gene: TRBV4-1
clone size: .
CDR3 length: 19
CDR3 DNA: TGCGCCAGCAGCGTCCGGGACAGGGGTGGGGGAGTTAGATACAATGAGCAGTTCTTC
CDR3 protein: CASSVRDRGGGVRYNEQFF

J gene: TRBJ2-5
D gene: TRBD2
V gene: TRBV7-2
clone size: .
CDR3 length: 16
CDR3 DNA: TGTGCCAGCAGCCCTAACTCGGGACTAGCCAAAGAGACCCAGTACTTC
CDR3 protein: CASSPNSGLAKETQYF

J gene: TRBJ2-7
D gene: TRBD1
V gene: TRBV11-1
clone size: .
CDR3 length: 14
CDR3 DNA: TGTGCCAGCAGCTGGACAGGGGACTCCTACGAGCAGTACTTC
CDR3 protein: CASSWTGDSYEQYF

J gene: TRBJ2-1
D gene: .
V gene: TRBV7-2
clone size: .
CDR3 length: 14
CDR3 DNA: TGTGCCAGCAGCTTTCAGCTAGCGAACAATGAGCAGTTCTTC
CDR3 protein: CASSFQLANNEQFF

J gene: TRBJ1-1
D gene: TRBD1
V gene: TRBV6-5
clone size: .
CDR3 length: 14
CDR3 DNA: TGTGCCAGCAGTTACGGGACAGGGAACACTGAAGCTTTCTTT
CDR3 protein: CASSYGTGNTEAFF

J gene: TRBJ1-4
D gene: .
V gene: TRBV9
clone size: .
CDR3 length: 14
CDR3 DNA: TGTGCCAGCAGCGTTGGGCGGGCCCCTGAAAAACTGTTTTTT
CDR3 protein: CASSVGRAPEKLFF

J gene: TRBJ2-6
D gene: .
V gene: TRBV18
clone size: .
CDR3 length: 21
CDR3 DNA: TGTGCCAGCTCACCACCGGCGGGCGCGGGGTACAGGTTTGCTGGGGCCAACGTCCTGACTTTC
CDR3 protein: CASSPPAGAGYRFAGANVLTF

J gene: TRBJ2-7
D gene: .
V gene: TRBV6-5
clone size: .
CDR3 length: 14
CDR3 DNA: TGTGCCAGCAGAGTGGGACACGGCTCCTACGAGCAGTACTTC
CDR3 protein: CASRVGHGSYEQYF

J gene: TRBJ2-3
D gene: TRBD2
V gene: TRBV28
clone size: .
CDR3 length: 15
CDR3 DNA: TGTGCCAGCAGTTTTTGGACTAGACGCACAGATACGCAGTATTTT
CDR3 protein: CASSFWTRRTDTQYF

J gene: TRBJ1-6
D gene: .
V gene: TRBV6-5
clone size: .
CDR3 length: 14
CDR3 DNA: TGTGCCAGCAGTTACAGGACAGTTAATTCACCCCTCCACTTT
CDR3 protein: CASSYRTVNSPLHF

J gene: TRBJ2-2
D gene: TRBD2
V gene: TRBV11-2
clone size: .
CDR3 length: 15
CDR3 DNA: TGTGCCAGCAGTTTCCTAGCGGGAGAGTCCGGGGAGCTGTTTTTT
CDR3 protein: CASSFLAGESGELFF

J gene: TRBJ1-1
D gene: .
V gene: TRBV5-1
clone size: .
CDR3 length: 16
CDR3 DNA: TGCGCCAGCAGCTTTTCCACGGGTGGGGCGAACACTGAAGCTTTCTTT
CDR3 protein: CASSFSTGGANTEAFF

J gene: TRBJ2-7
D gene: .
V gene: TRBV5-1
clone size: .
CDR3 length: 15
CDR3 DNA: TGCGCCAGCAGCTTGGAGGGGGTAGGCTTATACGAGCAGTACTTC
CDR3 protein: CASSLEGVGLYEQYF

J gene: TRBJ1-5
D gene: TRBD1
V gene: TRBV28
clone size: once
CDR3 length: 15
CDR3 DNA: TGTGCCAGCAGACATCAGGGGGATAATAGTCAGCCCCAGCATTTT
CDR3 protein: CASRHQGDNSQPQHF

J gene: TRBJ1-1
D gene: .
V gene: TRBV7-2
clone size: .
CDR3 length: 14
CDR3 DNA: TGTGCCAGCAGCCTTGACATGATGAACACTGAAGCTTTCTTT
CDR3 protein: CASSLDMMNTEAFF

J gene: TRBJ1-6
D gene: TRBD1
V gene: TRBV5-4
clone size: .
CDR3 length: 15
CDR3 DNA: TGTGCCAGCAGCCCCCGACAGGGGGGCAATTCACCCCTCCACTTT
CDR3 protein: CASSPRQGGNSPLHF

J gene: TRBJ1-2
D gene: TRBD1
V gene: TRBV28
clone size: .
CDR3 length: 11
CDR3 DNA: TGTGCCAGCTTTACAGGGGGTGGCTACACCTTC
CDR3 protein: CASFTGGGYTF

J gene: TRBJ2-1
D gene: .
V gene: TRBV30
clone size: .
CDR3 length: 13
CDR3 DNA: TGTGCCTGGAGTCTTCGTGTCGGTTATGAGCAGTTCTTC
CDR3 protein: CAWSLRVGYEQFF

J gene: TRBJ2-2
D gene: .
V gene: TRBV5-1
clone size: .
CDR3 length: 14
CDR3 DNA: TGCGCCAGCAACCCTGAGACTTTCACCGGGGAGCTGTTTTTT
CDR3 protein: CASNPETFTGELFF

J gene: TRBJ2-2
D gene: TRBD1
V gene: TRBV28
clone size: .
CDR3 length: 14
CDR3 DNA: TGTGCCAGCTTCGGACAGGGCTCGGCCGGGGAGCTGTTTTTT
CDR3 protein: CASFGQGSAGELFF